This TCR beta chain stems from a study of CD8+ T cells in alopecia areata. Extraction of RNA preceded its reverse transcription into cDNA, which served as the sequencing template. Produced via immunoSEQ multiplex PCR; TCRdb's table is partial and in-frame only. The table shows roughly 40,000 clones, with 45% to 70% occurring only once. Germline V gene lookup returns CDR1 SGHTA and CDR2 FQGNSA. The CDR3 runs 12 residues. Trimming left V 4 bases short and J 6 bases short, with 10 bases between. The authors sorted CD4+ cells into CD25+CD127- cells for five or six patients. In alopecia areata patients, both lesional scalp punch biopsies and peripheral blood were collected. Sorting of PBMCs yielded the CD4+ and CD8+ T cells. In this sample, this clone turned up a few times. Its antigen is unknown. Study conclusions and caveats: Patients shared TCRs less clearly than mice did, possibly for HLA-related reasons. Clonality exceeded that of normal scalp in lesional scalp, most notably in alopecia totalis/universalis.

This sequence originates from a human donor with alopecia areata. Sequencing was performed on CD4+ Tregs sorted from blood. The V gene is TRBV7-2, the J gene TRBJ2-7, with D possibly matching TRBD2 (6 bases). The CDR3 loop reads CASSSPSAEQYF. The CDR3 nucleotides are TGTGCCAGCAGCTCACCTAGCGCCGAGCAGTACTTC.